This T cell receptor (beta chain) came from a study of T-cell reconstitution after alpha-beta-depleted transplantation in children. Study-level points and caveats: From newly produced T cells came most of the T-cell counts and diversity one year after transplant. The study traced high day-60 TCRbeta diversity in some patients to surviving recipient T cells and thymic progenitors.

The sample holds many counts of this clonotype. What it binds is not known. V lost 5 bases and J 0 bases, leaving 14 bases between the germline ends. Germline values: CDR1 MNHEY, CDR2 SMNVEV (reference sequence). The CDR3 has 15 residues. Unique molecular identifiers were incorporated into the prepared TCRbeta library. A single record per CDR3 protein comes from TCRdb applying MiXCR to the PCR reads. Altogether a few hundred thousand distinct CDR3 sequences are present, approximately 6.3% being singletons, with the ten largest covering less than 7%. The origin of this receptor is a boy aged 2 to 10 with acute lymphoblastic leukemia, due to receive a stem cell transplant. The chain links TRBV27 to TRBJ2-7, with D hard to call. The starting material was PBMCs, obtained before TCRalphabeta/CD19-depleted stem cell transplant. The CDR3 DNA reads TGTGCCAGCAGTCCTGGGCGGCATAGCTCCTACGAGCAGTACTTC. It encodes CASSPGRHSSYEQYF.